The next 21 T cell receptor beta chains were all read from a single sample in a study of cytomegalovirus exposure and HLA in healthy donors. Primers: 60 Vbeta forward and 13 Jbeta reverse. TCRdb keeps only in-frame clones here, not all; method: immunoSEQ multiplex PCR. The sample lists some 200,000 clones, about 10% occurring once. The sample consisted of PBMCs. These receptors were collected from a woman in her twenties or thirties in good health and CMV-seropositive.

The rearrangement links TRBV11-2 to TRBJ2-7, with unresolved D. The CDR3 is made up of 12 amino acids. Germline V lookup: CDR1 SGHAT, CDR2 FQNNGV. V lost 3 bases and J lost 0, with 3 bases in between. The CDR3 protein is CASSFLSYEQYF. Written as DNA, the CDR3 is TGTGCCAGCAGCTTCCTCTCCTACGAGCAGTACTTC.

The CDR3 loop reads CASSPDRAAQETQYF. For the CDR3, the DNA is TGCGCCAGCAGCCCGGACAGGGCGGCCCAAGAGACCCAGTACTTC. The chain recombines TRBV5-1 with TRBJ2-5; 8 nucleotides align to TRBD1. J lost 1 base, V lost 4 bases, and 6 bases had no gene match. CDR1 is SGHRS and CDR2 is YFSETQ in the germline V gene. The CDR3 covers 15 residues.

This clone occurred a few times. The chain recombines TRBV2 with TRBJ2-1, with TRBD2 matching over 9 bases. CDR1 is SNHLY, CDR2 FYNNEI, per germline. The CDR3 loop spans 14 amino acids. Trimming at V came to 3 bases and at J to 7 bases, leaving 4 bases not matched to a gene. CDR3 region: CASSESSGRNEQFF. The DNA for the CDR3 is TGTGCCAGCAGTGAGAGTAGCGGGAGAAATGAGCAGTTCTTC.

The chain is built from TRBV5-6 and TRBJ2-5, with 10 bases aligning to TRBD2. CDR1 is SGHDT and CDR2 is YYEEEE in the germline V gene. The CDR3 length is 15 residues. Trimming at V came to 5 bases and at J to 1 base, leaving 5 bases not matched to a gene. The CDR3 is CASRLSGGFQETQYF. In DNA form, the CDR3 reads TGTGCCAGCAGACTTAGCGGGGGGTTCCAAGAGACCCAGTACTTC. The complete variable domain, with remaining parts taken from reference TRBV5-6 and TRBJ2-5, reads DAGVTQSPTHLIKTRGQQVTLRCSPKSGHDTVSWYQQALGQGPQFIFQYYEEEERQRGNFPDRFSGHQFPNYSSELNVNALLLGDSALYLCASRLSGGFQETQYFGPGTRLLVL.

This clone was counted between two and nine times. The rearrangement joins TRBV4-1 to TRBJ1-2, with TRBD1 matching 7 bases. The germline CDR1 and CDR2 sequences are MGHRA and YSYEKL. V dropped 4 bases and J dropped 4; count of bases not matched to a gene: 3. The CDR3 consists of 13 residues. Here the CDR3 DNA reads TGCGCCAGCAGCCGCCGGGACAGCTATGGCTACACCTTC. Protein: CASSRRDSYGYTF.

DNA for the CDR3: TGTGCCAGCAGCCACACAGGGGGTTCAGCCTACGAGCAGTACTTC. It is translated as CASSHTGGSAYEQYF. The chain joins TRBV7-9 to TRBJ2-7; TRBD1 matches at 8 bases. V lost 5 bases to trimming and J lost 2 bases; unmatched junction nucleotides: 8. Looked up from germline, CDR1 is SEHNR and CDR2 is FQNEAQ (reference sequence). This CDR3 has 15 amino acids. Complete variable domain (other parts from reference TRBV7-9 and TRBJ2-7): DTGVSQNPRHKITKRGQNVTFRCDPISEHNRLYWYRQTLGQGPEFLTYFQNEAQLEKSRLLSDRFSAERPKGSFSTLEIQRTEQGDSAMYLCASSHTGGSAYEQYFGPGTRLTVT.

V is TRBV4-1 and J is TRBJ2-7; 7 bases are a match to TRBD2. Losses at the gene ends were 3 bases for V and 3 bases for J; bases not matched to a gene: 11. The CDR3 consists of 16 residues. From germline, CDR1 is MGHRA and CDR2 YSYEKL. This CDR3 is CASSHLWGGYYYEQYF. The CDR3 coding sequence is TGCGCCAGCAGCCACCTATGGGGGGGATACTACTACGAGCAGTACTTC.

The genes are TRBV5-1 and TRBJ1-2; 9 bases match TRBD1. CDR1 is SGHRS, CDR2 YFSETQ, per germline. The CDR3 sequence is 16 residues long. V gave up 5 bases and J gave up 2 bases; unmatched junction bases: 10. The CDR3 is CASRLQVTGGNYGYTF. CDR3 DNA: TGCGCCAGCAGATTACAGGTGACAGGGGGGAACTATGGCTACACCTTC.

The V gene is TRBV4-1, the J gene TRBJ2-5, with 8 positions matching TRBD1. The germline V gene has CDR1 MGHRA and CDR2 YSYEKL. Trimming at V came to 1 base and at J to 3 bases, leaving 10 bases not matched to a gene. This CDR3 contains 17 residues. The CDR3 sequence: CASSQGVPGTGEETQYF. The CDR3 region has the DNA TGCGCCAGCAGCCAAGGAGTCCCCGGGACAGGTGAAGAGACCCAGTACTTC.

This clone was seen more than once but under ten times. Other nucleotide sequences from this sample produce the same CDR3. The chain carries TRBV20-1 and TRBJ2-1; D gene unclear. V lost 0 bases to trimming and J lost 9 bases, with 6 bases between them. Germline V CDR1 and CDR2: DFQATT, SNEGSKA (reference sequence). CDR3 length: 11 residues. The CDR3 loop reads CSARDRVEQFF. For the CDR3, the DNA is TGCAGTGCTAGAGATCGGGTTGAGCAGTTCTTC.

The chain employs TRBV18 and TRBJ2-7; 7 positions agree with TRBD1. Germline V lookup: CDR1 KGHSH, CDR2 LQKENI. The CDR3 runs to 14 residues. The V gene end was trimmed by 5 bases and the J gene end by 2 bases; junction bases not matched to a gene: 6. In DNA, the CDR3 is TGTGCCAGCTCAACCCGGGACAGCCCCTACGAGCAGTACTTC. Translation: CASSTRDSPYEQYF.

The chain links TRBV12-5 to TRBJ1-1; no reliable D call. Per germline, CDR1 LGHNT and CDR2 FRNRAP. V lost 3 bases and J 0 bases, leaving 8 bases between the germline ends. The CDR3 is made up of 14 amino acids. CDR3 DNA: TGTGCTAGTGGTTTATGGCGGCTGAACACTGAAGCTTTCTTT. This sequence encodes CASGLWRLNTEAFF. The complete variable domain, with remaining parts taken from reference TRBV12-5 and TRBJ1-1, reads DARVTQTPRHKVTEMGQEVTMRCQPILGHNTVFWYRQTMMQGLELLAYFRNRAPLDDSGMPKDRFSAEMPDATLATLKIQPSEPRDSAVYFCASGLWRLNTEAFFGQGTRLTVV.

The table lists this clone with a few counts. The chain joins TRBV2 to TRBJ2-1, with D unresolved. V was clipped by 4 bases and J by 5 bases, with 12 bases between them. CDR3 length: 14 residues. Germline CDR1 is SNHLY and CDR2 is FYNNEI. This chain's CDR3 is CASSARQIHNEQFF. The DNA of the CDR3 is TGTGCCAGCAGTGCGAGGCAGATCCACAATGAGCAGTTCTTC.

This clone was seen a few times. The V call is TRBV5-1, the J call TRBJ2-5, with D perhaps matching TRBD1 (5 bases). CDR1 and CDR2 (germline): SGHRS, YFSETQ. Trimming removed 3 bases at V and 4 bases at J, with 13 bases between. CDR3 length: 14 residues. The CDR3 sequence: CASSYRGQGETQYF. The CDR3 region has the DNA TGCGCCAGCAGCTATAGGGGCCAGGGAGAGACCCAGTACTTC.

The DNA of the CDR3 is TGCGCCAGCAGCTTGGGCGACAGGGGGAACACTGAAGCTTTCTTT. Amino acids: CASSLGDRGNTEAFF. This chain links TRBV5-1 with TRBJ1-1, with 8 bases lining up with TRBD1. CDR1 and CDR2 (germline): SGHRS, YFSETQ. The CDR3 totals 15 residues. The J segment lost 1 base and the V segment lost 0 bases, leaving 2 bases of the junction unmatched.

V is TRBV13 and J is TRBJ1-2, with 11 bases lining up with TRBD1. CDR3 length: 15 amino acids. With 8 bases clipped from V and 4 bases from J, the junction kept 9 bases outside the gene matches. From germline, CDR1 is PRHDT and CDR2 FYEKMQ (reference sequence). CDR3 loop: CASRDRGVGSYGYTF. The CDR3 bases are TGTGCCAGCCGGGACAGGGGGGTTGGCAGCTATGGCTACACCTTC.

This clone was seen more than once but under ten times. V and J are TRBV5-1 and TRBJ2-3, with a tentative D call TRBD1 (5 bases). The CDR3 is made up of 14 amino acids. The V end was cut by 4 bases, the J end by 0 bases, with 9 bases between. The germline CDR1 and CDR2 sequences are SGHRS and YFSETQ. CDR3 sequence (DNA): TGCGCCAGCAGCCCTGACAGTAGCACAGATACGCAGTATTTT. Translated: CASSPDSSTDTQYF.

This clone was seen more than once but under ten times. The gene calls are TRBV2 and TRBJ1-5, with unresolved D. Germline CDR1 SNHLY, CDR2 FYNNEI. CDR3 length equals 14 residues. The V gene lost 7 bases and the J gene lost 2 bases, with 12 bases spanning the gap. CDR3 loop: CASKAGVGNQPQHF. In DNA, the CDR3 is TGTGCCAGCAAAGCGGGCGTAGGCAATCAGCCCCAGCATTTT. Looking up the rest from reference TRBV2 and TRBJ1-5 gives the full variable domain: EPEVTQTPSHQVTQMGQEVILRCVPISNHLYFYWYRQILGQKVEFLVSFYNNEISEKSEIFDDQFSVERPDGSNFTLKIRSTKLEDSAMYFCASKAGVGNQPQHFGDGTRLSIL.

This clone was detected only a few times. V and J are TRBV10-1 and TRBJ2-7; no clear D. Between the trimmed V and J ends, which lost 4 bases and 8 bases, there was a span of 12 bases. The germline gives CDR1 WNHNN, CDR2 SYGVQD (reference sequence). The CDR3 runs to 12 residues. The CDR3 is CASSAEVGKQYF. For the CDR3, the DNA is TGCGCCAGCAGTGCCGAAGTCGGTAAGCAGTACTTC.

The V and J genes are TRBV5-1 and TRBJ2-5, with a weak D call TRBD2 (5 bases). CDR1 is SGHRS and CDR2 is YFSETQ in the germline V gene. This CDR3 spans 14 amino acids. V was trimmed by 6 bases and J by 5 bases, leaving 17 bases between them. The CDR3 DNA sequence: TGCGCCAGCAACCCCCCTTTGGCGGGCGAGACCCAGTACTTC. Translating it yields CASNPPLAGETQYF.

Here the CDR3 reads CASKEQQHGTQYF. The CDR3 nucleotides are TGTGCCAGCAAGGAACAGCAGCATGGGACCCAGTACTTC. The gene calls are TRBV6-5 and TRBJ2-5; D call uncertain. V gave up 7 bases and J gave up 7 bases, with 16 bases separating them. Germline CDR1 and CDR2: MNHEY and SVGAGI. CDR3 length: 13 residues.